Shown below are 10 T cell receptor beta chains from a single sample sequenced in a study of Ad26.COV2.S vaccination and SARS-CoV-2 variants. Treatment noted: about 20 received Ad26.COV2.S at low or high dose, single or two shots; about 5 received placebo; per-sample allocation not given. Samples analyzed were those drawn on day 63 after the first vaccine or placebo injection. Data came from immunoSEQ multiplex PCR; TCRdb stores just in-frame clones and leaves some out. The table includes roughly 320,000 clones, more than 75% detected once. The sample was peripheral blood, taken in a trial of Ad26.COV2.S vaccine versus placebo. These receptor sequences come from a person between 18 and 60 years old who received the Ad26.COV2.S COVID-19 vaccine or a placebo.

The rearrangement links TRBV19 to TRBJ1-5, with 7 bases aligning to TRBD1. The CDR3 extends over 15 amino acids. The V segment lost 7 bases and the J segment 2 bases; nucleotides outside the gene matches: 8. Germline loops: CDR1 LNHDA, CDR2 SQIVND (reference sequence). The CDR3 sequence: CASTPTGRGNQPQHF. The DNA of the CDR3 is TGTGCCAGTACCCCGACAGGGAGAGGCAATCAGCCCCAGCATTTT.

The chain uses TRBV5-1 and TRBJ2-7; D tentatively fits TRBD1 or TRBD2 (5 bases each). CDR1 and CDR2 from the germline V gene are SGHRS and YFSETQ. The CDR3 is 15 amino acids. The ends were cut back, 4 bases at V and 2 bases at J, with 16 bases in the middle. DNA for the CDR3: TGCGCCAGCAGCCCCGACCGGGACGGTCCCTACGAGCAGTACTTC. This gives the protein CASSPDRDGPYEQYF.

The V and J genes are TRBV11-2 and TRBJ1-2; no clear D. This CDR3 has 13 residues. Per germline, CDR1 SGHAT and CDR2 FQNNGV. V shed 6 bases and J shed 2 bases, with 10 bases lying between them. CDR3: CASRRGGNYGYTF. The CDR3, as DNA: TGTGCCAGCAGACGAGGAGGGAACTATGGCTACACCTTC.

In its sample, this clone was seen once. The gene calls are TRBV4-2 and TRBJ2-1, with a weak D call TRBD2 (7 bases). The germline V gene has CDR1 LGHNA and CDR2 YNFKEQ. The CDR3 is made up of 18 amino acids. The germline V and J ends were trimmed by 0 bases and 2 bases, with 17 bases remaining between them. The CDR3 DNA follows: TGTGCCAGCAGCCAAGATCTGGGGGGGCCGGGAACCTACAATGAGCAGTTCTTC. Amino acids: CASSQDLGGPGTYNEQFF.

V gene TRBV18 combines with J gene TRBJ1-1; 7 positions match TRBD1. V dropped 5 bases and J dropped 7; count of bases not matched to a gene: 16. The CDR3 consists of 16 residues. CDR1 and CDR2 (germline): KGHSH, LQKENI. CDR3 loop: CASSTVLGDSGGEAFF. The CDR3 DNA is TGTGCCAGCTCAACAGTTTTAGGGGACTCAGGGGGTGAAGCTTTCTTT.

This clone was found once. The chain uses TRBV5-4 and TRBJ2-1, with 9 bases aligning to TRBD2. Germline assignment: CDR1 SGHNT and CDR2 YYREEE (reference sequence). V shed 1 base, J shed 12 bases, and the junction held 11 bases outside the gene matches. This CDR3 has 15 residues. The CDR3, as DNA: TGTGCCAGCAGCTTGTGGAGCGGGGGGATCTTATCGCAGTTCTTC. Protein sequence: CASSLWSGGILSQFF.

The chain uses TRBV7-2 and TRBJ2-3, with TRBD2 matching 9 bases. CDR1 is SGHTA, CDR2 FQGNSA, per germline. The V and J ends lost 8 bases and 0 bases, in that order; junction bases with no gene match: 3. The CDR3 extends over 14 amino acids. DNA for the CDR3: TGTGCCAGCTCGGGACTAGCAAGCACAGATACGCAGTATTTT. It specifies CASSGLASTDTQYF.

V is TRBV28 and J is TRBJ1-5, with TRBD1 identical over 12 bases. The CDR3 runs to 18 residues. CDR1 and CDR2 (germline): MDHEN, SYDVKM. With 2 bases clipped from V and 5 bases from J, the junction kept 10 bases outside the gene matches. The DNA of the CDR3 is TGTGCCAGCAGTTTAGGTACAGGGGGACAGGGGGCCCATCAGCCCCAGCATTTT. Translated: CASSLGTGGQGAHQPQHF.

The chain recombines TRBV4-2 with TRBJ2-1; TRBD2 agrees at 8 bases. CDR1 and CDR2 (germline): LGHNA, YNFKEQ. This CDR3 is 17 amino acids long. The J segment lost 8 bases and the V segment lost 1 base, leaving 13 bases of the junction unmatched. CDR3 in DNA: TGTGCCAGCAGCCAAGGGGAGGCGGGGGGCCGTAGGGATGAGCAGTTCTTC. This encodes CASSQGEAGGRRDEQFF.

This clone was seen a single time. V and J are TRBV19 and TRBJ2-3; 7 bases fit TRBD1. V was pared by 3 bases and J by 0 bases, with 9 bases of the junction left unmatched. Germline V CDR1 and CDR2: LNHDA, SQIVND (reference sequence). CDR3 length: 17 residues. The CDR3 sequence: CASSMSGGYGSTDTQYF. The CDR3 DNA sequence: TGTGCCAGTAGTATGTCAGGGGGATACGGAAGCACAGATACGCAGTATTTT.